This T cell receptor (beta chain) was identified in a study of T cell responses to AZD1222 COVID-19 vaccine. Study outcomes and limitations: Among vaccine-associated CD4 TCRs, coverage spanned spike, with dominance at 160-218 and 743-854. Among the donors, most were white British and more were female, and clonal diversity was possibly underestimated. All repertoire sampling was performed exclusively after the peak T cell response. Reportedly, nearly half of unique spike TCRs recognized epitopes outside B.1.351/B.1.1.7 mutations.

CDR3 length: 16 amino acids. Trimming took off 1 base at V and 1 base at J, with 14 bases between the two ends. CDR1 and CDR2 from the germline V gene are SGHRS and YFSETQ. The data were produced by immunoSEQ multiplex PCR, yet TCRdb's version contains in-frame clones alone and is incomplete. The table lists fewer than 150,000 clones, 80% to 90% of them singletons, with around 3.3% in the top ten. Concerning this clone itself: The antigen is not known.

The source is an adult in good health. Sequenced material: peripheral blood, taken on day 0 of AZD1222 vaccination. This chain uses TRBV5-1 with TRBJ1-1; possibly TRBD1 for D (5 bases). The CDR3 protein is CASSLSRGSGNTEAFF. As DNA, the CDR3 is TGCGCCAGCAGCTTGTCCCGGGGGTCGGGGAACACTGAAGCTTTCTTT.